Listed below are T cell receptor beta chains from one sample, sequenced in a study of T cells in Graves' hyperthyroidism and ophthalmopathy. TCRdb processed the multiplex PCR reads anew with MiXCR; each CDR3 protein has one entry. The sample carries 600,000 or so distinct CDR3 sequences, about 14% recorded once. The sample taken for sequencing was blood. The receptors stem from a woman aged 45-65 years with Graves' ophthalmopathy. Each CDR3 is given with its conserved first and last residue. Fields, in order: CDR3 protein, J gene, V gene.

cdr3_aa: CASSIDRVYGYTF
j_call: TRBJ1-2
v_call: TRBV6-1

cdr3_aa: CASIPSDRGSYEQYF
j_call: TRBJ2-7
v_call: TRBV7-3

cdr3_aa: CASSMTENTEAFF
j_call: TRBJ1-1
v_call: TRBV5-1

cdr3_aa: CSVELFGASGSEQYF
j_call: TRBJ2-7
v_call: TRBV29-1

cdr3_aa: CASSQDNLGRTDTQYF
j_call: TRBJ2-3
v_call: TRBV4-2

cdr3_aa: CASSQDAAGSFNEQFF
j_call: TRBJ2-1
v_call: TRBV4-1

cdr3_aa: CASIGLEETQYF
j_call: TRBJ2-5
v_call: TRBV3-1

cdr3_aa: CAISDQGQANNEQFF
j_call: TRBJ2-1
v_call: TRBV10-3

cdr3_aa: CATSNPGTSHNEQFF
j_call: TRBJ2-1
v_call: TRBV15

cdr3_aa: CASSHPPGVGEQYF
j_call: TRBJ2-7
v_call: TRBV6-1

cdr3_aa: CASSGLASYEQYF
j_call: TRBJ2-7
v_call: TRBV28

cdr3_aa: CAWSITNRRKEQFF
j_call: TRBJ2-1
v_call: TRBV30

cdr3_aa: CASSNKASGSLEAKNIQYF
j_call: TRBJ2-4
v_call: TRBV27

cdr3_aa: CASSFLLAGAVTGELFF
j_call: TRBJ2-2
v_call: TRBV12-3/TRBV12-4

cdr3_aa: CASNLMGALYEQYF
j_call: TRBJ2-7
v_call: TRBV7-2

cdr3_aa: CASSMTPEAFF
j_call: TRBJ1-1
v_call: TRBV7-2

cdr3_aa: CATSDLEGIEQFF
j_call: TRBJ2-1
v_call: TRBV24-1

cdr3_aa: CSAAPGQGTGELFF
j_call: TRBJ2-2
v_call: TRBV20-1

cdr3_aa: CAISEVGTGMEETQYF
j_call: TRBJ2-5
v_call: TRBV10-3

cdr3_aa: CASSLATGGREGYTF
j_call: TRBJ1-2
v_call: TRBV28

cdr3_aa: CASSQDLGGRSTDTQYF
j_call: TRBJ2-3
v_call: TRBV14

cdr3_aa: CASRRGATEAFF
j_call: TRBJ1-1
v_call: TRBV19

cdr3_aa: CSAPGAGSGELFF
j_call: TRBJ2-2
v_call: TRBV20-1

cdr3_aa: CSVGGGENTEAFF
j_call: TRBJ1-1
v_call: TRBV29-1

cdr3_aa: CATSSDSWGGTEAFF
j_call: TRBJ1-1
v_call: TRBV15

cdr3_aa: CASSIDGGLNTGELFF
j_call: TRBJ2-2
v_call: TRBV19

cdr3_aa: CASSLGTSSGNTIYF
j_call: TRBJ1-3
v_call: TRBV11-2

cdr3_aa: CASRTTGYNQPQHF
j_call: TRBJ1-5
v_call: TRBV12-3/TRBV12-4

cdr3_aa: CASSYGRAPGNTEAFF
j_call: TRBJ1-1
v_call: TRBV6-5

cdr3_aa: CASSSHRGGQGVIYEQYF
j_call: TRBJ2-7
v_call: TRBV7-2

cdr3_aa: CASSLNPLTGSTDTQYF
j_call: TRBJ2-3
v_call: TRBV7-9

cdr3_aa: CASSLGGGVAEAFF
j_call: TRBJ1-1
v_call: TRBV7-6

cdr3_aa: CASSLGSGRSSYEQYF
j_call: TRBJ2-7
v_call: TRBV7-9

cdr3_aa: CASSRDGNQPQHF
j_call: TRBJ1-5
v_call: TRBV7-8

cdr3_aa: CSVVGGSTYNEQFF
j_call: TRBJ2-1
v_call: TRBV29-1

cdr3_aa: CASSPHRGREYQETQYF
j_call: TRBJ2-5
v_call: TRBV12-3/TRBV12-4

cdr3_aa: CASSFSGIDGNEQFF
j_call: TRBJ2-1
v_call: TRBV6-2/TRBV6-3

cdr3_aa: CASSYFGTLREKLFF
j_call: TRBJ1-4
v_call: TRBV5-1

cdr3_aa: CSASPPPQETQYF
j_call: TRBJ2-5
v_call: TRBV20-1

cdr3_aa: CAISVRGGDIYGYTF
j_call: TRBJ1-2
v_call: TRBV10-3

cdr3_aa: CASSPAGPMTGNTEAFF
j_call: TRBJ1-1
v_call: TRBV7-9

cdr3_aa: CASGTGLTYEQYF
j_call: TRBJ2-7
v_call: TRBV7-9

cdr3_aa: CASSQERRILNNEQFF
j_call: TRBJ2-1
v_call: TRBV4-3

cdr3_aa: CASSEMVDRYYEQYF
j_call: TRBJ2-7
v_call: TRBV6-1

cdr3_aa: CSARRDSINNEQFF
j_call: TRBJ2-1
v_call: TRBV20-1

cdr3_aa: CASREQGLNTGELFF
j_call: TRBJ2-2
v_call: TRBV5-1

cdr3_aa: CASSQVLGVENTGELFF
j_call: TRBJ2-2
v_call: TRBV14

cdr3_aa: CASSYDRRSSEAFF
j_call: TRBJ1-1
v_call: TRBV5-1

cdr3_aa: CASSFDSWAEQFF
j_call: TRBJ2-1
v_call: TRBV7-9

cdr3_aa: CASSRQVTSQFF
j_call: TRBJ2-1
v_call: TRBV28

cdr3_aa: CASRPGEPYEQYF
j_call: TRBJ2-7
v_call: TRBV2

cdr3_aa: CASSQGTLGRGSTF
j_call: TRBJ1-2
v_call: TRBV3-1

cdr3_aa: CASSLGTGANSPPHF
j_call: TRBJ1-6
v_call: TRBV28